Shown below are 14 T cell receptor beta chains from a single sample sequenced in a study of regulatory T cells in long-lasting Graves disease. Building the TCR beta libraries relied on iRepertoire HTBI primers, and CDR3 regions underwent Arm-PCR. TCRdb fed the multiplex PCR reads into MiXCR, producing one record per CDR3 protein. Of under 450,000 distinct CDR3 sequences in the sample, about 10% were seen once. The time point denotes: newly diagnosed GD, antithyroid drugs for less than 3 months. Isolated PBMC RNA provided the starting material for the TCR library. The data were also submitted as part of a second study, on T cells in Graves' hyperthyroidism and ophthalmopathy.

The input for sequencing was peripheral blood mononuclear cells (PBMCs), taken at new diagnosis, from a patient treated with antithyroid drugs. These receptors came from a young woman with Graves disease.

This clonotype was observed many times. The V gene is TRBV20-1, the J gene TRBJ1-2; a possible D gene is TRBD1 (6 bases). This CDR3 is 13 amino acids long. Germline V CDR1 and CDR2: DFQATT, SNEGSKA (reference sequence). V lost 0 bases to trimming and J lost 7 bases, with 12 bases between them. Here the CDR3 reads CSARETGLVGYTF. Written as DNA, the CDR3 is TGCAGTGCTAGAGAAACAGGGCTGGTTGGCTACACCTTC.

V and J are TRBV19 and TRBJ2-1; D gene ambiguous. V lost 7 bases and J lost 2, with 9 bases in between. The CDR3 has 13 residues. The germline gives CDR1 LNHDA, CDR2 SQIVND (reference sequence). This chain's CDR3 is CASTPTAYNEQFF. CDR3 sequence (DNA): TGTGCCAGTACTCCCACGGCCTACAATGAGCAGTTCTTC.

This clonotype has ten or more counts. V usage is TRBV7-9 and J usage is TRBJ1-2; no reliable D call. This CDR3 contains 13 residues. Germline assignment: CDR1 SEHNR and CDR2 FQNEAQ (reference sequence). Trimming took 7 bases from V and 4 from J, leaving 13 bases between them. CDR3 DNA sequence: TGTGCCAGCACCGCGCATCTCGGCTATGGCTACACCTTC. Translated: CASTAHLGYGYTF.

Ten or more counts support this clonotype. The chain uses TRBV7-9 and TRBJ1-1; the match to TRBD1 covers 8 bases. The germline CDR1 and CDR2 sequences are SEHNR and FQNEAQ (reference sequence). V was clipped by 5 bases and J by 3 bases; unmatched bases: 8. This CDR3 spans 15 amino acids. Here the CDR3 DNA reads TGTGCCAGCAGCGCACCCGGACAGGGTGACACTGAAGCTTTCTTT. Translating gives CASSAPGQGDTEAFF.

In its sample, this clonotype was seen many times. The V call is TRBV7-2, the J call TRBJ2-5; TRBD2 matches at 10 bases. This CDR3 is built from 17 residues. Unmatched junction bases numbered 12, after V lost 5 bases and J lost 3 bases. The V gene's germline CDR1 is SGHTA and CDR2 FQGNSA. The CDR3 DNA follows: TGTGCCAGCAGCCGATCGGGACGCACTAGCGGGGAAGAGACCCAGTACTTC. Translated: CASSRSGRTSGEETQYF. The full variable domain, completed using reference TRBV7-2 and TRBJ2-5, is GAGVSQSPSNKVTEKGKDVELRCDPISGHTALYWYRQSLGQGLEFLIYFQGNSAPDKSGLPSDRFSAERTGGSVSTLTIQRTQQEDSAVYLCASSRSGRTSGEETQYFGPGTRLLVL.

This clonotype was recorded many times. The V call is TRBV6-2 or TRBV6-3, the J call TRBJ2-5; tentative D call: TRBD1 (6 bases). The germline V gene has CDR1 MNHEY and CDR2 SVGEGT. CDR3 length: 16 residues. Between the trimmed V and J ends, which lost 2 bases and 1 base, there was a span of 14 bases. The CDR3 here is CASSYSRGTLQETQYF. The DNA for the CDR3 is TGTGCCAGCAGTTACAGCAGGGGAACCCTCCAAGAGACCCAGTACTTC.

Points on this clonotype: This may be a read error: a much more frequent sequence differs by one nucleotide. This chain connects TRBV5-1 to TRBJ2-1; 12 bases map to TRBD2. The CDR3 extends over 14 amino acids. Looked up from germline, CDR1 is SGHRS and CDR2 is YFSETQ. The junction had 10 bases not matched to a gene; V was cut back by 8 bases and J by 10 bases. The CDR3 here is CASSGTSGHYEQFF. The CDR3 DNA sequence: TGCGCCAGTTCCGGGACTAGCGGGCACTACGAGCAGTTCTTC.

This clonotype was recorded many times. The gene calls are TRBV20-1 and TRBJ2-1; 11 positions agree with TRBD2. Germline V gene sequence: CDR1 DFQATT, CDR2 SNEGSKA (reference sequence). This CDR3 is built from 13 residues. V lost 3 bases and J lost 12; bases outside the gene matches: 7. Written as DNA, the CDR3 is TGCAGTGCTAGTATCTCTAGCGGGAGGCCGCAGTTCTTC. This gives the protein CSASISSGRPQFF.

This clonotype occurred many times. The rearrangement uses TRBV12-3 or TRBV12-4 and TRBJ1-6; the D gene is possibly TRBD1 (5 bases). The ends were cut back, 4 bases at V and 9 bases at J, with 13 bases in the middle. CDR3 length: 14 residues. The CDR3 sequence: CASSYQGVSSPLHF. The CDR3, as DNA: TGTGCCAGCAGTTATCAGGGAGTAAGTTCACCCCTCCACTTT.

This clonotype was recorded a few times. The chain combines TRBV6-1 with TRBJ2-2; 7 positions match TRBD1. Trimming at V came to 3 bases and at J to 3 bases, leaving 10 bases not matched to a gene. From germline, CDR1 is MNHNS and CDR2 SASEGT. There are 17 residues in the CDR3. The chain's CDR3 is CASSDIGQVAHTGELFF. The CDR3 DNA sequence: TGTGCCAGCAGTGATATAGGACAGGTGGCGCACACCGGGGAGCTGTTTTTT.

This clonotype showed up just once. A single base is all that separates this from a far larger clone, so a read error is likely. This chain uses TRBV28 with TRBJ2-4; D is ambiguous. This CDR3 comprises 12 residues. Trimming removed 3 bases at V and 13 bases at J, with 13 bases between. CDR1 is MDHEN, CDR2 SYDVKM, per germline. The CDR3, as DNA: TGTGCCAGCAGTTTGGTAGCAGGTGAGCAGTACTTC. This gives the protein CASSLVAGEQYF.

A few counts support this clonotype. The chain joins TRBV5-6 to TRBJ2-1; 8 nucleotides line up with TRBD2. The CDR3 sequence is 16 residues long. The germline V gene encodes CDR1 SGHDT and CDR2 YYEEEE. V lost 1 base to trimming and J lost 7 bases; unmatched junction nucleotides: 10. The CDR3 DNA reads as TGTGCCAGCAGCTTGACGGGAGGGGCAGCAGCGAATGAGCAGTTCTTC. Residues: CASSLTGGAAANEQFF.

This clonotype was counted ten times or more. The genes are TRBV3-1 and TRBJ1-2, with 7 positions matching TRBD1. Germline lookup yields CDR1 LGHDT and CDR2 YNNKEL (reference sequence). This CDR3 region has 15 residues. Trimming at V came to 5 bases and at J to 8 bases, leaving 14 bases not matched to a gene. The CDR3 DNA sequence: TGTGCCAGCAGCTATCCGGGACAGCCTTCCTTGGGCTACACCTTC. It specifies CASSYPGQPSLGYTF.

This clonotype was counted a few times. The chain has TRBV7-9 and TRBJ1-1; tentative D call: TRBD1 (5 bases). This CDR3 spans 15 amino acids. The germline V and J ends were trimmed by 5 bases and 5 bases, with 18 bases remaining between them. Germline V gene sequence: CDR1 SEHNR, CDR2 FQNEAQ (reference sequence). CDR3 DNA sequence: TGTGCCAGCAGCCTAGACGGGCAGGGCTTGACTGAAGCTTTCTTT. This sequence encodes CASSLDGQGLTEAFF.